Below, 24 T cell receptor beta chains from the same sample are listed, as sequenced in a study of T cells after yellow fever vaccination. TCRdb called the 5' RACE reads again in MiXCR, with one record for every CDR3 protein. The profile shows around 310,000 distinct CDR3 sequences, about 3.5% of them singletons. Here the sequenced sample was PBMCs, taken on the day of the yellow fever booster vaccination. These receptors were collected from a man aged 18-30 years who received the YFV17D yellow fever vaccine.

Ten or more counts support this clonotype. V usage is TRBV12-3 or TRBV12-4 and J usage is TRBJ2-1, with 8 bases fitting TRBD2. CDR3 length: 15 amino acids. V trimming: 4 bases; J trimming: 0 bases; junction bases outside the gene matches: 2. The DNA of the CDR3 is TGTGCCAGCAGTTCCAGCGGGGGCTCCTACAATGAGCAGTTCTTC. Amino acids: CASSSSGGSYNEQFF.

V usage is TRBV20-1 and J usage is TRBJ2-7, with 7 positions matching TRBD2. V lost 5 bases and J lost 6; bases outside the gene matches: 16. The CDR3 is made up of 15 amino acids. Germline V lookup: CDR1 DFQATT, CDR2 SNEGSKA (reference sequence). The chain's CDR3 is CSARAGVLLITEQYF. The CDR3 bases are TGCAGTGCTCGCGCGGGGGTACTGCTGATAACCGAGCAGTACTTC.

The chain joins TRBV25-1 to TRBJ1-5; D ambiguous. Germline values: CDR1 MGHDK, CDR2 SYGVNS. This CDR3 is 14 amino acids long. Trimming pared 4 bases from V and 7 bases from J, leaving 14 bases between. The CDR3 loop is CASSGGGSSQPQHF. CDR3 nucleotides: TGTGCCAGCAGTGGGGGAGGCAGCAGCCAGCCCCAGCATTTT.

This clonotype has ten or more counts. The chain joins TRBV5-1 to TRBJ2-7; 9 bases agree with TRBD2. There are 16 residues in the CDR3. J was trimmed by 1 base and V by 0 bases; bases with no gene match: 5. Germline loops: CDR1 SGHRS, CDR2 YFSETQ. The CDR3 DNA reads as TGCGCCAGCAGCTTGGGTCCAGCGGGGGGTTCCTACGAGCAGTACGTC. Translated: CASSLGPAGGSYEQYV.

In its sample, this clonotype was seen many times. The chain couples TRBV14 to TRBJ2-3; 7 bases match TRBD2. The V and J ends lost 3 bases and 3 bases, in that order; junction bases with no gene match: 12. Per the germline V gene, CDR1 is SGHDN and CDR2 is FVKESK. The CDR3 totals 17 residues. CDR3 DNA sequence: TGTGCCAGCAGCCACCCCCTGTGGCGGGGGACTACAGATACGCAGTATTTT. Encoded protein: CASSHPLWRGTTDTQYF. Supplemented by reference TRBV14 and TRBJ2-3, the full variable domain reads EAGVTQFPSHSVIEKGQTVTLRCDPISGHDNLYWYRRVMGKEIKFLLHFVKESKQDESGMPNNRFLAERTGGTYSTLKVQPAELEDSGVYFCASSHPLWRGTTDTQYFGPGTRLTVL.

This clonotype was detected ten times or more. V gene TRBV6-5 combines with J gene TRBJ2-6; 8 nucleotides agree with TRBD1. V was clipped by 2 bases and J by 2 bases; unmatched bases: 2. In germline, CDR1 is MNHEY, CDR2 SVGAGI. The length of the CDR3 is 16 residues. This CDR3 is CASSYGTGTGANVLTF. The CDR3 coding sequence is TGTGCCAGCAGTTACGGGACAGGCACTGGGGCCAACGTCCTGACTTTC.

The CDR3 sequence is CASSLVFHNQPQHF. In nucleotides, the CDR3 is TGTGCCAGCAGCTTAGTGTTTCACAATCAGCCCCAGCATTTT. The chain is built from TRBV7-2 and TRBJ1-5; D ambiguous. The CDR3 sequence is 14 residues long. Germline lookup yields CDR1 SGHTA and CDR2 FQGNSA. The germline V and J ends were trimmed by 1 base and 3 bases, with 7 bases remaining between them.

Only a few counts were recorded for this clonotype. The chain has TRBV6-2 or TRBV6-3 and TRBJ2-3; TRBD2 is a possible D gene (5 bases). This CDR3 has 17 residues. Per the germline V gene, CDR1 is MNHEY and CDR2 is SVGEGT. Trimming took off 3 bases at V and 2 bases at J, with 18 bases between the two ends. The CDR3 bases are TGTGCCAGCAGTTATCCGGATACAGCGAGGGTCACAGATACGCAGTATTTT. Amino acids: CASSYPDTARVTDTQYF.

This clonotype turned up a few times. The junction shows a germline mismatch at one end, possibly a read error. The chain has TRBV30 and TRBJ1-6; the D is unclear. CDR3 length: 14 amino acids. Germline lookup yields CDR1 GTSNPN and CDR2 SVGIG (reference sequence). The CDR3 spells CAWGRSSYKSPLHF. Written as DNA, the CDR3 is TGTGCCTGGGGGAGGAGCTCCTATAAGTCACCCCTCCACTTT.

There are a few counts of this clonotype. The chain links TRBV27 to TRBJ2-7; D is perhaps TRBD1 (5 bases). CDR3 size: 15 residues. Germline V gene lookup returns CDR1 MNHEY and CDR2 SMNVEV (reference sequence). V lost 3 bases and J lost 4, with 16 bases in between. CDR3: CASSFKTEPPYEQYF. CDR3 in DNA: TGTGCCAGCAGTTTCAAGACAGAGCCCCCTTACGAGCAGTACTTC.

This clonotype has at least ten counts. The chain recombines TRBV5-1 with TRBJ2-1; 8 nucleotides align to TRBD2. The CDR3 loop spans 16 amino acids. Germline assignment: CDR1 SGHRS and CDR2 YFSETQ. V lost 0 bases and J lost 4; bases outside the gene matches: 6. CDR3 sequence: CASSLVGASGYNEQFF. The DNA of the CDR3 is TGCGCCAGCAGCTTGGTGGGGGCTAGCGGGTACAATGAGCAGTTCTTC.

This clonotype was found a few times. This chain connects TRBV5-8 to TRBJ2-1; the match to TRBD1 covers 8 bases. The V and J ends lost 0 bases and 6 bases, in that order; junction bases with no gene match: 14. CDR1 SGHTS and CDR2 YDEGEE come from the germline V gene. The CDR3 runs to 18 residues. CDR3 sequence: CASSLVGTGSPSINEQFF. DNA for the CDR3: TGTGCCAGCAGCTTGGTAGGGACAGGTTCTCCATCCATCAATGAGCAGTTCTTC.

This clonotype has ten or more counts. This CDR3 is CASSYYGNYEQYF. In nucleotides, the CDR3 is TGTGCCAGCAGTTACTACGGGAACTACGAGCAGTACTTC. The chain carries TRBV6-5 and TRBJ2-7; weak D call: TRBD2 (5 bases). This CDR3 spans 13 amino acids. The germline gives CDR1 MNHEY, CDR2 SVGAGI. V lost 1 base and J 3 bases, leaving 7 bases between the germline ends.

The table lists this clonotype with many counts. The V gene is TRBV10-3, the J gene TRBJ2-2; 9 bases agree with TRBD2. CDR1 and CDR2 (germline): ENHRY, SYGVKD. Trimming cost V 6 bases and J 1 base; bases outside gene matches: 15. This CDR3 has 19 residues. The CDR3 DNA sequence: TGTGCCATCAGCGCTCCCGCTGGCGGGGGGGCCCTGAACACCGGGGAGCTGTTTTTT. Protein sequence: CAISAPAGGGALNTGELFF.

Ten or more counts support this clonotype. The junction and the germline gene differ at one end; a read error may be behind it. V usage is TRBV7-7 and J usage is TRBJ2-5; 8 bases align to TRBD2. The CDR3 extends over 14 amino acids. Germline V gene sequence: CDR1 SSHAT, CDR2 FNYEAQ (reference sequence). The CDR3 loop is CASSSGLVGETQYF. CDR3 nucleotides: TGTGCTAGCAGCTCGGGACTAGTAGGAGAGACCCAGTACTTC. Looking up the rest from reference TRBV7-7 and TRBJ2-5 gives the full variable domain: GAGVSQSPRYKVTKRGQDVTLRCDPISSHATLYWYQQALGQGPEFLTYFNYEAQPDKSGLPSDRFSAERPEGSISTLTIQRTEQRDSAMYRCASSSGLVGETQYFGPGTRLLVL.

This clonotype came up many times. The rearrangement links TRBV18 to TRBJ1-3; D remains ambiguous. Trimming took off 3 bases at V and 0 bases at J, with 6 bases between the two ends. CDR3 size: 14 residues. The germline CDR1 and CDR2 sequences are KGHSH and LQKENI. The CDR3: CASSPGSSGNTIYF. Written as DNA, the CDR3 is TGTGCCAGCTCACCGGGAAGCTCTGGAAACACCATATATTTT.

This clonotype has at least ten counts. The chain uses TRBV3-1 and TRBJ2-1; unclear D gene. This CDR3 spans 13 amino acids. Germline CDR1 is LGHDT and CDR2 is YNNKEL (reference sequence). Trimming left V 0 bases short and J 12 bases short, with 12 bases between. CDR3 sequence (DNA): TGTGCCAGCAGCCAAGATCTACAGTTCAGGCAGTTCTTC. Protein product: CASSQDLQFRQFF.

The chain is built from TRBV7-9 and TRBJ2-3; D unclear. With 2 bases removed from V and 4 bases from J, the gap between germline ends came to 7 bases. Germline assignment: CDR1 SEHNR and CDR2 FQNEAQ (reference sequence). This CDR3 spans 13 amino acids. The CDR3 DNA reads as TGTGCCAGCAGCTTATGGACGTCAGATACGCAGTATTTT. Its translation is CASSLWTSDTQYF.

The J gene is TRBJ2-5, the V gene TRBV7-2; no definite D call. V was shortened by 1 base and J by 3 bases, with 12 bases between the two germline ends. Germline values: CDR1 SGHTA, CDR2 FQGNSA. This CDR3 contains 15 residues. The CDR3 loop reads CASSLGVHAKETQYF. The CDR3 coding sequence is TGTGCCAGCAGCTTAGGGGTCCACGCGAAAGAGACCCAGTACTTC.

This clonotype turned up a few times. The chain carries TRBV5-6 and TRBJ2-1, with D maybe TRBD2 (6 bases). The V end was cut by 1 base, the J end by 5 bases, with 13 bases between. CDR1 is SGHDT and CDR2 is YYEEEE in the germline V gene. The CDR3 has 15 residues. The CDR3 is CASSLRPSVNNEQFF. The CDR3 nucleotides are TGTGCCAGCAGCTTGAGGCCTAGCGTCAACAATGAGCAGTTCTTC.

This clonotype was seen many times. V and J are TRBV2 and TRBJ2-7; D may correspond to TRBD1 or TRBD2 (5 bases each). This CDR3 region has 14 residues. V was cut by 6 bases and J by 3 bases, with 15 bases left in between. The germline gives CDR1 SNHLY, CDR2 FYNNEI. The CDR3 region is CASRDEGSSYEQYF. The CDR3, as DNA: TGTGCCAGCAGGGACGAGGGGAGCAGCTACGAGCAGTACTTC.

This clonotype has at least ten counts. The chain combines TRBV29-1 with TRBJ2-1, with D uncertain. The CDR3 runs 14 residues. V was clipped by 6 bases and J by 0 bases, with 12 bases between them. Germline V gene lookup returns CDR1 SQVTM and CDR2 ANQGSEA. CDR3 sequence: CSVAGDASYNEQFF. CDR3 coding DNA: TGCAGCGTGGCCGGAGACGCCTCCTACAATGAGCAGTTCTTC.

In this sample, this clonotype turned up a few times. The genes are TRBV27 and TRBJ1-3; D uncertain. Germline CDR1 and CDR2: MNHEY and SMNVEV (reference sequence). The CDR3 contains 16 residues. Deletions cut 6 bases from V and 0 bases from J, with 15 bases between. The CDR3: CASSKSRKGSGNTIYF. The CDR3 DNA follows: TGTGCCAGCAGCAAATCTAGGAAAGGCTCTGGAAACACCATATATTTT.

The chain couples TRBV5-4 to TRBJ1-1, with D possibly matching TRBD1 (6 bases). Trimming took off 1 base at V and 3 bases at J, with 13 bases between the two ends. Germline CDR1 reads SGHNT; CDR2 reads YYREEE (reference sequence). There are 15 residues in the CDR3. CDR3 nucleotide sequence: TGTGCCAGCAGCTTGTCCAGGGGTCTTGACACTGAAGCTTTCTTT. It yields the protein CASSLSRGLDTEAFF.